One T cell receptor (beta chain) is described in this entry. Its antigen specificity is not known. It has no much larger one-base neighbor in the sample; base qualities were not kept. The data were taken from a study of regulatory and conventional T cells in RAG deficiency listed by TCRdb under 2017. For context, the study as a whole: To compare the diversity and composition of the repertoires of Treg, conventional CD4+ and CD8+ T cells between RAG-deficient patients and healthy controls, the study applied high-throughput TCR beta sequencing.

Including the terminal cysteine and phenylalanine, the CDR3 comprises 15 residues. The DNA shown is the 45-base CDR3, in frame from base 1. The germline V gene (reference sequence) gives CDR1 as MNHNY and CDR2 as SVGAGI. V has 2 bases trimmed and J has 1 base trimmed; junction bases matching no gene number 0. Regulatory T cells were purified from blood as CD4+CD25-high CD127-low cells before genomic DNA extraction. About 8 healthy control donors were used as the comparison group for repertoire analyses. What the study reported, not specific to this receptor: Compared with controls, Omenn syndrome and CID/AS patients had about 91-fold fewer unique TCR beta sequences in Treg cells, whereas the reduction in the other subsets was approximately 9.8-fold. Markedly lower Shannon entropy and higher Simpson indices were observed in RAG-deficient patients than in control T-cell subpopulations. Some T-cell subset analyses were not performed for some subjects. Sorted CD25-high CD127-low cells from Omenn syndrome patients may represent peripherally activated cells rather than bona fide Treg cells. Shorter CDR3 lengths were found in all patient T-cell subsets, and >75% Treg-Tconv repertoire overlap at nucleotide and amino acid level was observed in Omenn syndrome patients.

The library relied on the immunoSEQ multiplex PCR assay. Genomic DNA from the sorted T-cell subsets was used to amplify rearranged TCR beta chain products, which were then sequenced. As for the original processing: Shannon entropy and Simpson indices were used to quantify the repertoire diversity of productive TCR beta rearrangements. Clonal expansion was assessed by the summed frequency of the 100 most abundant productive TCR beta clonotypes among total reads. A self-reactivity index based on amino acid usage at CDR3beta positions 6 and 7 was applied to the TRB repertoires. Two-way ANOVA was used for repertoire analyses, while Student t or Mann-Whitney tests were used for flow cytometric analyses. Held by TCRdb, this immuneACCESS table contains in-frame sequences only and omits some clones. Under half of the omission traces to an unresolved V gene where checked; the cause of the rest is unknown. V, J and clone size reflect that table, while D and trimming were determined from the DNA. This sample has about 9,400 clones in its table, and roughly 90% of those were observed once. Over 1% of the sample goes to the ten largest clones.

The data also belong to a second study, concerning regulatory T cells. As the second publication notes: For the multiplex PCR, 52 forward TRBV primers and 13 reverse TRBJ primers were used, and amplification bias was corrected with both assay-based and computational methods. Patient repertoires showed restricted unique TRB V-J pairs and skewed V and J gene usage, most marked in regulatory T cells. The study compared T-cell receptor beta repertoires of sorted regulatory, conventional CD4+ and CD8+ T cells between CD3G-deficient patients and healthy controls. Peripheral blood mononuclear cells were isolated by Ficoll density separation. Within the immunoSEQ assay, multiplex PCR amplified rearranged TRB loci from genomic DNA. TRB amplicons were sequenced using an Illumina HiSeq platform. Raw sequences were error-filtered and aligned to reference gene sequences by custom algorithms, then analyzed with the immunoSEQ online tools. The frequencies of productive and nonproductive TRB rearrangements were evaluated among unique sequences as well as among total sequences. Prism software was used to run t tests, Mann-Whitney tests or two-way ANOVA for comparisons between groups.

This sequence was found in a human donor in good health. The sample consisted of Tregs sorted from blood. This receptor chain uses TRBV6-6 and TRBJ1-2; 11 junctional bases match TRBD1. Here is the DNA: TGTGCCAGCAGTTACGGGACAGGGGGTAACTATGGCTACACCTTC. It is translated as CASSYGTGGNYGYTF.